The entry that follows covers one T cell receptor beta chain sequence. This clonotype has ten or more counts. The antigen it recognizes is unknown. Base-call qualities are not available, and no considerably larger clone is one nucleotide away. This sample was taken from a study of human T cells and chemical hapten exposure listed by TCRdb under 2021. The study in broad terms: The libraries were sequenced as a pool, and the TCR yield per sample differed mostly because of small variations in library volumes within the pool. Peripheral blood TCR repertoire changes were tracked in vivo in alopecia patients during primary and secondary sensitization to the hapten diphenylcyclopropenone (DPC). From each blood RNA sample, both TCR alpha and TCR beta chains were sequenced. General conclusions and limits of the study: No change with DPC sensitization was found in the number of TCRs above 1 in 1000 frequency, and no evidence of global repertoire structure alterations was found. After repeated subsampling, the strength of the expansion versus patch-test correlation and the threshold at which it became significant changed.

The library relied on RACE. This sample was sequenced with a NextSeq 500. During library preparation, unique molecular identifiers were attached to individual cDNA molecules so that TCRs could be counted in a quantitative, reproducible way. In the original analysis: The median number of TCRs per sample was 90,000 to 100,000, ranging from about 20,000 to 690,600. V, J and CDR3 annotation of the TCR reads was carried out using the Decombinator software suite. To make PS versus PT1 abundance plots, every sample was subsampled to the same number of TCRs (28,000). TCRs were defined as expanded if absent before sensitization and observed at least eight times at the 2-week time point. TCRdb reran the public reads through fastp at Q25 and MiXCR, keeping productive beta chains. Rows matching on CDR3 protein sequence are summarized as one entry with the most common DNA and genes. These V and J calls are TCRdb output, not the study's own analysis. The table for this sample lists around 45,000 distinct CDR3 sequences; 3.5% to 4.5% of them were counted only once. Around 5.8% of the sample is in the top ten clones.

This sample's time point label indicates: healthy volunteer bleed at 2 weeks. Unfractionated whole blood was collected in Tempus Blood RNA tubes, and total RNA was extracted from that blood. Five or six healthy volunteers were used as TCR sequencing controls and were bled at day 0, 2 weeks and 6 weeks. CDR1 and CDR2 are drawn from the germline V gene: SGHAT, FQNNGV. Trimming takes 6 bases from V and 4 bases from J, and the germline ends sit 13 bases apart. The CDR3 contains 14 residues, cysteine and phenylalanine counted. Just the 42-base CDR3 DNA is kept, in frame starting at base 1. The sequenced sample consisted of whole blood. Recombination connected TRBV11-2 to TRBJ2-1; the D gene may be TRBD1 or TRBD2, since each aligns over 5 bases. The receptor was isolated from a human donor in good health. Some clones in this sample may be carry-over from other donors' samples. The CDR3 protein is CASRPGTPYNEQFF. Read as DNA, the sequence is TGTGCCAGCAGACCCGGGACCCCTTACAATGAGCAGTTCTTC.